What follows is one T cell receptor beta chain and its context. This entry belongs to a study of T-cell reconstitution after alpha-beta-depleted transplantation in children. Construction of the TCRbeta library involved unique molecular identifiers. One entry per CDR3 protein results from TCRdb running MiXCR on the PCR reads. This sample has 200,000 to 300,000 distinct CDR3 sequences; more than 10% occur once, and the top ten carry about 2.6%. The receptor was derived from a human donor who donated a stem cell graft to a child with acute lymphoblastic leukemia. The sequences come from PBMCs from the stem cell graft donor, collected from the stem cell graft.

The chain's CDR3 is CASSLANTKHSGYTF. CDR3 coding DNA: TGCGCCAGCAGCTTGGCCAATACAAAACACAGTGGCTACACCTTC. This rearrangement joins TRBV5-1 to TRBJ1-2; D gene ambiguous. Deletions cut 0 bases from V and 7 bases from J, with 16 bases between. The germline V gene has CDR1 SGHRS and CDR2 YFSETQ. The CDR3 covers 15 residues.